The clone carrying this T cell receptor (beta chain) was recorded a few times. No antigen is known for it. For TCRbeta, the library was prepared with unique molecular identifiers. TCRdb independently ran MiXCR on the PCR reads; one entry per CDR3 protein. The profile shows approximately 650,000 distinct CDR3 sequences, less than 15% of them singletons. This sample was included in a study of T-cell reconstitution after alpha-beta-depleted transplantation in children. Study-level findings and limits: T-cell counts and diversity were attributed mostly to newly produced T cells one year after transplant. In some patients, recipient T cells and intrathymic progenitors surviving conditioning explained high day-60 diversity. About two months after transplant, alpha-beta T cells reportedly came from several hundred expanded graft clones.

The clonotype was recovered from a girl aged 2-10 years with congenital amegakaryocytic thrombocytopenia, due to receive a stem cell transplant. This material consisted of PBMCs, taken before TCRalphabeta/CD19-depleted stem cell transplant.

The CDR3 DNA reads as TGCAGTGCTAGGCCGAGACAGGGGGGGGATGAGCAGTTCTTC. Protein sequence: CSARPRQGGDEQFF. J is TRBJ2-1 and V is TRBV20-1; 9 bases are shared with TRBD1. The J segment lost 8 bases and the V segment lost 3 bases, leaving 8 bases of the junction unmatched. The CDR3 loop spans 14 amino acids. Germline CDR1 is DFQATT and CDR2 is SNEGSKA (reference sequence).